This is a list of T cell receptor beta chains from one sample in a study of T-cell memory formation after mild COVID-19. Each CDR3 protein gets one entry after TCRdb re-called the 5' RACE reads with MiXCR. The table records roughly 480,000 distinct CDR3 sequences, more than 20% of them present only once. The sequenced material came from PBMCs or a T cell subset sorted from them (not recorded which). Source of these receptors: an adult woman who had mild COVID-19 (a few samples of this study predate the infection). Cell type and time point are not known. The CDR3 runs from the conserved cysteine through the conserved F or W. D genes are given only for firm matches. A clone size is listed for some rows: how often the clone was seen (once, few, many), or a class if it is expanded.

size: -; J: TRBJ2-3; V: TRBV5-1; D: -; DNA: TGCGCCAGCAGAACCGCTAGCACAGATACGCAGTATTTT; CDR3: CASRTASTDTQYF
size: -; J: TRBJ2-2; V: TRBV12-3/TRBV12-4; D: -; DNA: TGTGCCAGCAGTTCCCGCTTCGGGCAAAACACCGGGGAGCTGTTTTTT; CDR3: CASSSRFGQNTGELFF
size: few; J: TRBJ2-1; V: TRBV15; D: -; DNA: TGTGCCACCAGCGCCCGGGGCGCAGGGGTGAATGAGCAGTTCTTC; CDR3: CATSARGAGVNEQFF
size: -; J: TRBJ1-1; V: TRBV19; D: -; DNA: TGTGCCAGTATTTCGGAGGGGCAGCCTTTCCAAGAAGCTTTCTTT; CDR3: CASISEGQPFQEAFF
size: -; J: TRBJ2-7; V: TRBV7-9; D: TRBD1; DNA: TGTGCCAGCAGCTACGACAGGGGGCACGAGCAGTACTTC; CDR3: CASSYDRGHEQYF
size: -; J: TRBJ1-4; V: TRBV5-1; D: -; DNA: TGCGCCAGCAGCTTCGGGGATCTTTGGGAAAAACTGTTTTTT; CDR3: CASSFGDLWEKLFF
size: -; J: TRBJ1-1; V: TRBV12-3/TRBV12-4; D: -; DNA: TGTGCCAGCAGTTTTTGGGGCGAGAGGACTGAAGCTTTCTTT; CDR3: CASSFWGERTEAFF
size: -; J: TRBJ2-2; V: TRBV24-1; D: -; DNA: TGTGCCACCAGTGATCCGGACAGTTCCTACACCGGGGAGCTGTTTTTT; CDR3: CATSDPDSSYTGELFF
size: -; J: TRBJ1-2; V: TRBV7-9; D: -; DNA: TGTGCCAGCAGCTTAGAGCCGTATGGCTACACCTTC; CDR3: CASSLEPYGYTF
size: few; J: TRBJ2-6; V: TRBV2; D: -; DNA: TGTGCCAGCAGTGAAGCAACAGCAGGGGCCAACGTCCTGACTTTC; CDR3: CASSEATAGANVLTF